A single sample is the source of the 2 T cell receptor beta chains below, sequenced in a study of cytomegalovirus exposure and HLA in healthy donors. The assay was immunoSEQ multiplex PCR, and TCRdb's table has in-frame clones only and misses some. This table has around 250,000 clones, nearly 90% appearing once. Input material: PBMCs. These receptors were taken from a woman under 30 in good health and CMV-seronegative.

The V and J genes are TRBV27 and TRBJ2-5; D ambiguous. The closer fit of TRBJ2-7 to the DNA end suggests the J call may be wrong. The length of the CDR3 is 13 residues. Germline CDR1 and CDR2: MNHEY and SMNVEV (reference sequence). The CDR3 sequence: CASSSGPSYEQYF. CDR3 in DNA: TGTGCCAGCAGTTCTGGTCCCTCCTACGAGCAGTACTTC.

The CDR3 nucleotides read TGTGCCAGCAGTTTAAGGGAAACAGGAGCCTGGGATAATTCACCCCTCCACTTT. Translated, it gives CASSLRETGAWDNSPLHF. The V gene is TRBV28, the J gene TRBJ1-6, with D possibly TRBD1 on 5 matching bases. The V and J ends lost 2 bases and 5 bases respectively, with 19 bases between them. Looked up from germline, CDR1 is MDHEN and CDR2 is SYDVKM. CDR3 length: 18 residues.